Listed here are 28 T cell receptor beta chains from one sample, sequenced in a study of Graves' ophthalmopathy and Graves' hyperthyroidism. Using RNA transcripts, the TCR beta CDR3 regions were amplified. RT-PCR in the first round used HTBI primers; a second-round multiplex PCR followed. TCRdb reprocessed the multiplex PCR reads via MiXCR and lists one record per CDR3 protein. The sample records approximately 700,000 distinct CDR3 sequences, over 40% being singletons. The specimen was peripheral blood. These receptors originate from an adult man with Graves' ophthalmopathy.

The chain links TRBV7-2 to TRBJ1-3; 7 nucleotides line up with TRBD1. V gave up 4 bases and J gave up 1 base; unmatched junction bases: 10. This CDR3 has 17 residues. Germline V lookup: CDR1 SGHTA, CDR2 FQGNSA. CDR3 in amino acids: CASSSGQMRGSGNTIYF. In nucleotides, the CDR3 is TGTGCCAGCAGCTCGGGACAGATGCGGGGATCTGGAAACACCATATATTTT.

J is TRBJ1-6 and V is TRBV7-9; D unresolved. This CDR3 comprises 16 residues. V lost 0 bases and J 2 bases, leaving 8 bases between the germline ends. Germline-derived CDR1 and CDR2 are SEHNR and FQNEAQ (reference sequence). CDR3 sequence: CASSLALGTYNSPLHF. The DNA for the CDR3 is TGTGCCAGCAGCTTAGCGCTGGGTACCTATAATTCACCCCTCCACTTT.

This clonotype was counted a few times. The DNA for the CDR3 is TGTGCCAGCAGCCAAGATCCGCGGCAGACCTACGAGCAGTACTTC. Its translation is CASSQDPRQTYEQYF. The chain links TRBV3-1 to TRBJ2-7; D ambiguous. Germline CDR1 reads LGHDT; CDR2 reads YNNKEL (reference sequence). V gave up 0 bases and J gave up 2 bases, with 11 bases separating them. The CDR3 contains 15 residues.

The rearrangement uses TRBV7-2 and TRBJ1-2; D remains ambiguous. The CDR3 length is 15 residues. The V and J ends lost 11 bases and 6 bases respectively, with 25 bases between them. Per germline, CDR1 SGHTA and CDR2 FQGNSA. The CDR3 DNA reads TGTGCCTGGAGTGCAGGCAGGCTCACCCGCCATGGCTACACCTTC. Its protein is CAWSAGRLTRHGYTF.

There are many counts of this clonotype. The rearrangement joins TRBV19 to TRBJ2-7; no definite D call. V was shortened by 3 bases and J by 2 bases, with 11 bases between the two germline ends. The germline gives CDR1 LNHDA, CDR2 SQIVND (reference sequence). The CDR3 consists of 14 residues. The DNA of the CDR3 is TGTGCCAGTAGTATGCAGGTTGGGGCCTACGAGCAGTACTTC. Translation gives CASSMQVGAYEQYF.

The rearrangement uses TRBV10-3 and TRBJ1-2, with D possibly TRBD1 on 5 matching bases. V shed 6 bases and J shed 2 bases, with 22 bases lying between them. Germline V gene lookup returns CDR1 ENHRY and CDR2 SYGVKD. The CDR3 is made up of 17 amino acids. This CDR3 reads CAISDFPLSGANYGYTF. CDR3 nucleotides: TGTGCCATCAGCGACTTCCCCTTGAGCGGGGCCAACTATGGCTACACCTTC.

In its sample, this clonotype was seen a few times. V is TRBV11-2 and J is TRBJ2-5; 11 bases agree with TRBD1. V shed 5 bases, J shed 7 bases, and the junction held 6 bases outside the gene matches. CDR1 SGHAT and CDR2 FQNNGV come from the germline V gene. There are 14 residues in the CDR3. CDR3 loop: CASSGQGAHGTQYF. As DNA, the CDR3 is TGTGCCAGCAGCGGACAGGGGGCCCATGGGACCCAGTACTTC. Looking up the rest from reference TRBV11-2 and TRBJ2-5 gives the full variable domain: EAGVAQSPRYKIIEKRQSVAFWCNPISGHATLYWYQQILGQGPKLLIQFQNNGVVDDSQLPKDRFSAERLKGVDSTLKIQPAKLEDSAVYLCASSGQGAHGTQYFGPGTRLLVL.

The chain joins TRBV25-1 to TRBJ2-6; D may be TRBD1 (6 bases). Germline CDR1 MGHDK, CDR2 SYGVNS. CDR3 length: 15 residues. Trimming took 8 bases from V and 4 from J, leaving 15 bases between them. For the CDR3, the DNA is TGTGCCAGCCAAGTTGGGGGCAGGGGGGCCAACGTCCTGACTTTC. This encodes CASQVGGRGANVLTF. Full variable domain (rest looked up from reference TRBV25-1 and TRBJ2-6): EADIYQTPRYLVIGTGKKITLECSQTMGHDKMYWYQQDPGMELHLIHYSYGVNSTEKGDLSSESTVSRIRTEHFPLTLESARPSHTSQYLCASQVGGRGANVLTFGAGSRLTVL.

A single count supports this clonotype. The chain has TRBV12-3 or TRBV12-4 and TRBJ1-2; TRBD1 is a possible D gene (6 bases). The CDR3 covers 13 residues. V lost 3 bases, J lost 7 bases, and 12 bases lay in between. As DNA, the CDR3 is TGTGCCAGCAGTTTTAGAGGGGGTACTGGCTACACCTTC. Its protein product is CASSFRGGTGYTF.

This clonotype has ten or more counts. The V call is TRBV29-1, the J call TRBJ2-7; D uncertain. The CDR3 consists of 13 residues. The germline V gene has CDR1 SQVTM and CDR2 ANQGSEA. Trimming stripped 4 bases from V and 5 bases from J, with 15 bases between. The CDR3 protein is CSVAVGSVDEQYF. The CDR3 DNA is TGCAGCGTTGCGGTCGGATCGGTCGACGAGCAGTACTTC.

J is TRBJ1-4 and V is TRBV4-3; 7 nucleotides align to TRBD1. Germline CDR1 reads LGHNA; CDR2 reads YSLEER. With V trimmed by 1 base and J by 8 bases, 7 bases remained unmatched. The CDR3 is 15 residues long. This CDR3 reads CASSQGWDSSEKLFF. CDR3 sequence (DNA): TGCGCCAGCAGCCAAGGTTGGGACAGTAGCGAAAAACTGTTTTTT.

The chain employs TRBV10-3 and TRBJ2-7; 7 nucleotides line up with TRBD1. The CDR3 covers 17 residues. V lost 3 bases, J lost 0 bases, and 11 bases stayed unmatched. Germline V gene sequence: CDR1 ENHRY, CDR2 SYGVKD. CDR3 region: CAISDPLTGASSYEQYF. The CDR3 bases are TGTGCCATCAGTGACCCTCTCACAGGGGCCTCCTCCTACGAGCAGTACTTC.

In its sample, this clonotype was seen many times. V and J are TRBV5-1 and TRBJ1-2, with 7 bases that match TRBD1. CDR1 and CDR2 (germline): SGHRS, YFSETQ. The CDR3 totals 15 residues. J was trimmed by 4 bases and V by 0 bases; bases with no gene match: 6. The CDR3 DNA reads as TGCGCCAGCAGCTTGGCCTTGACAGGGCCCTATGGCTACACCTTC. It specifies CASSLALTGPYGYTF.

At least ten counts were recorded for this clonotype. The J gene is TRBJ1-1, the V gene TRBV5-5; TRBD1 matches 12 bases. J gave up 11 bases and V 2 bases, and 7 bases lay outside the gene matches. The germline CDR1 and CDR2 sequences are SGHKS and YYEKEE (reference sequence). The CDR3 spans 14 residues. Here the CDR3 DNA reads TGTGCCAGCAGCTTCCCGGGACAGGGGGCATCGGCTTTCTTT. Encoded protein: CASSFPGQGASAFF.

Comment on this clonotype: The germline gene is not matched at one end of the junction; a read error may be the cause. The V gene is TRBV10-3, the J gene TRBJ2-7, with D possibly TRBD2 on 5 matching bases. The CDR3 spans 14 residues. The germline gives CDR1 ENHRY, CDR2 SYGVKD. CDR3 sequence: CASSYSGVTGEQYF. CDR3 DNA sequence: TGTGCCAGCAGTTACTCCGGGGTAACCGGGGAGCAGTACTTC.

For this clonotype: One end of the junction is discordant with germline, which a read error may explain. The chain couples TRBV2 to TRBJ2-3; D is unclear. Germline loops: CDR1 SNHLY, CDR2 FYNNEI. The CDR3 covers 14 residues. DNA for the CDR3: TGCGCCAGCAGCTTAAGAGAGGGCACAGATACGCAGTATTTT. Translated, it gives CASSLREGTDTQYF.

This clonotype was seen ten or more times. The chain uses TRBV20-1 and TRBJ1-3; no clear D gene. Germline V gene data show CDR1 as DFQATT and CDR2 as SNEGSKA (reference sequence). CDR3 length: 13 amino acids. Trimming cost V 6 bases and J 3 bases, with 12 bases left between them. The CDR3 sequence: CSADPDGGNTIYF. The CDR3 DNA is TGCAGTGCCGACCCGGACGGTGGAAACACCATATATTTT.

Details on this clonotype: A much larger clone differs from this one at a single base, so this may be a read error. The CDR3 DNA sequence: TGTGCCAACAGCCAAATCGGGGGGACTAGCGGGAGGAAGCTGTTTTTT. Its protein is CANSQIGGTSGRKLFF. The chain joins TRBV7-9 to TRBJ2-2; 15 nucleotides align to TRBD2. Germline values: CDR1 SEHNR, CDR2 FQNEAQ (reference sequence). CDR3 length: 16 amino acids.

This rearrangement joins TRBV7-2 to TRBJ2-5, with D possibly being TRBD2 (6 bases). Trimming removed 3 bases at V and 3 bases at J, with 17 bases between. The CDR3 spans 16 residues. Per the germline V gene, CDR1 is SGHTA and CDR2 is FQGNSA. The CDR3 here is CASSFRDSTPKETQYF. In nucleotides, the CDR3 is TGTGCCAGCAGCTTTCGGGACTCGACGCCGAAAGAGACCCAGTACTTC. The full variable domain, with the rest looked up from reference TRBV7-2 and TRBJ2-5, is GAGVSQSPSNKVTEKGKDVELRCDPISGHTALYWYRQSLGQGLEFLIYFQGNSAPDKSGLPSDRFSAERTGGSVSTLTIQRTQQEDSAVYLCASSFRDSTPKETQYFGPGTRLLVL.

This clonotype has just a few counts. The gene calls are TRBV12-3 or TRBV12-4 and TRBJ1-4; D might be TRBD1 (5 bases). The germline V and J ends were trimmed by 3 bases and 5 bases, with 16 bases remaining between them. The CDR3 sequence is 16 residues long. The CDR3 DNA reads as TGTGCCAGCAGTTTCTCGATGACAGTACGAAATGAAAAACTGTTTTTT. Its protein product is CASSFSMTVRNEKLFF.

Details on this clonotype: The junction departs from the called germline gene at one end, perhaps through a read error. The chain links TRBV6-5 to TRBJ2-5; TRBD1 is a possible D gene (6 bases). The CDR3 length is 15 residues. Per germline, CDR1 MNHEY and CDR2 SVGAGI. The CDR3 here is CASGYSPGVRETQYF. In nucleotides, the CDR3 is TGTGCCAGCGGTTACTCCCCAGGGGTACGGGAGACCCAGTACTTC.

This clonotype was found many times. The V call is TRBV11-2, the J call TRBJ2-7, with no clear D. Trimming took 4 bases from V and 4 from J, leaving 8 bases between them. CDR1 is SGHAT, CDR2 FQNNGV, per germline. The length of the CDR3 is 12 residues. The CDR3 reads CASSSRTYEQYF. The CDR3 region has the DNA TGTGCCAGCAGCTCCCGAACATACGAGCAGTACTTC.

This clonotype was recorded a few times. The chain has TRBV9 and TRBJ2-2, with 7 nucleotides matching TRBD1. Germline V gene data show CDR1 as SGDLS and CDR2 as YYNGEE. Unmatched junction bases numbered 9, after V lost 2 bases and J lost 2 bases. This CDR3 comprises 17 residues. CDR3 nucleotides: TGTGCCAGCAGCGTCAACAGGGGATGGAGAAACACCGGGGAGCTGTTTTTT. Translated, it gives CASSVNRGWRNTGELFF.

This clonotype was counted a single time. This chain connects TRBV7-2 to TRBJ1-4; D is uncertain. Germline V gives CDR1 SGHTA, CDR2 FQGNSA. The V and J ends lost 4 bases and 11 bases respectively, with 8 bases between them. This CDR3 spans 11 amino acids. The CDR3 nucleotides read TGTGCCAGCAGCTCCGGACGGAAACTGTTTTTT. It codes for CASSSGRKLFF.

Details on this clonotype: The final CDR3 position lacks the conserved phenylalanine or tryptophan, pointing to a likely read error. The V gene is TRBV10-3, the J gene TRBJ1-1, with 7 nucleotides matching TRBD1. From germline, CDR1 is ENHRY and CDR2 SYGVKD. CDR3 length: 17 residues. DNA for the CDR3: TGTGCCATCAGTGAGTCAACAGGGGACCCTATGAATACTGAAGCTTTCTTA. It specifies CAISESTGDPMNTEAFL.

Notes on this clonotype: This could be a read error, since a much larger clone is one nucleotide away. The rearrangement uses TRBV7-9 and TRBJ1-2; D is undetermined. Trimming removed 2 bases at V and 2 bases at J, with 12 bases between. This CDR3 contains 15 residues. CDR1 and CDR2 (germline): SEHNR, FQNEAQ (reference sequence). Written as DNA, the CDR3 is TGTGCCAGCAGCTTAACGAGTTTTGGGAACTATGGCTACACCTTC. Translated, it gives CASSLTSFGNYGYTF.

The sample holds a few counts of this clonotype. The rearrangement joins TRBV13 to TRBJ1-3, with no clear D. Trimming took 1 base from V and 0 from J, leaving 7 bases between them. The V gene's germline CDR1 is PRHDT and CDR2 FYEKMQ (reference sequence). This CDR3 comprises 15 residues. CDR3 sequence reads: CASSLDLISGNTIYF. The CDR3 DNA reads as TGTGCCAGCAGCTTAGATCTAATCTCTGGAAACACCATATATTTT.

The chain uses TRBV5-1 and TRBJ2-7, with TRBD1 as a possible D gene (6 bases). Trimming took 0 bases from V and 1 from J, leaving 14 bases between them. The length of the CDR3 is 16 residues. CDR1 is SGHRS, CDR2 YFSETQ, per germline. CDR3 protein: CASSLEGGISSYEQYF. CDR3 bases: TGCGCCAGCAGCTTGGAAGGGGGTATAAGTTCCTACGAGCAGTACTTC. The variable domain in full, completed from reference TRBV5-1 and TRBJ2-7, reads KAGVTQTPRYLIKTRGQQVTLSCSPISGHRSVSWYQQTPGQGLQFLFEYFSETQRNKGNFPGRFSGRQFSNSRSEMNVSTLELGDSALYLCASSLEGGISSYEQYFGPGTRLTVT.